This TCR beta chain was recorded in a study of T cell changes during pregnancy in multiple sclerosis (dated by TCRdb to about 2019). Regarding the research as a whole: The study examined how the T cell repertoire changed over the course of pregnancy in women with multiple sclerosis.

Comments on this clone: Its antigen remains unidentified. Base qualities are not at hand, and no much larger clone is one base apart.

From a lookup of the germline V gene, CDR1 and CDR2 are SGHRS and YFSETQ. From cysteine to phenylalanine, the CDR3 is 15 amino acids long. The only DNA kept is the CDR3, 45 bases in frame from the first base. The germline ends are 10 bases apart after V is trimmed by 3 bases and J by 0 bases. The protocol used for the library was the immunoSEQ multiplex PCR assay. As stored in TCRdb, this immuneACCESS dataset retains in-frame rearrangements with V and J assigned. A fraction of the clones does not appear; measured against another copy, unresolved V genes explain less than half of the discrepancy, and the remainder lacks a known reason. The sample includes roughly 40,000 clones, with 80% to 95% observed a single time. Approximately 2% of the sample comes from the top ten.

The chain was built from TRBV5-1 and TRBJ2-1; a weak D assignment points to TRBD2 (6 bases agree). The source material was CD4+ T cells from peripheral blood mononuclear cells, sampled after pregnancy. The sequence was collected from a female donor in good health, enrolled as a control in a pregnancy study. The CDR3 reads as follows: CASSSSGSSYNEQFF. The sequence in DNA is TGCGCCAGCAGCTCCAGCGGGTCCTCCTACAATGAGCAGTTCTTC.